This TCR beta chain comes out of a study of blood T cell repertoires in COVID-19. About the study: COVID-19 samples collected from the United States, Italy and Spain covered acute and convalescent phases. The cDNA or gDNA used as material had been derived from T cells, B-cell-depleted T cells, or PBMCs.

Per the original data handling: How many nucleated cells were present was estimated from reference gene primer amplification. TCRdb's table, derived via immunoSEQ multiplex PCR, lists solely in-frame clones and lacks some. The V and J calls and clone size come from that table; D and trimming were worked out from the DNA. Of 13,000 to 15,000 clones detected, 80% to 90% appear once; the ten largest clones hold under 3%. The CDR3 has 17 residues. The V gene lost 2 bases and the J gene lost 4 bases, with 20 bases spanning the gap. CDR1 and CDR2 (germline): SNHLY, FYNNEI. This sequence originates from a human donor in a cohort sampled during active COVID-19. The V gene is TRBV2, the J gene TRBJ1-2; the D gene is possibly TRBD1 (6 bases). Sequencing was performed on peripheral blood. CDR3 bases: TGTGCCAGCAGTGAACAGGGCAGGGGAATAGGGGTCTATGGCTACACCTTC. It yields the protein CASSEQGRGIGVYGYTF.